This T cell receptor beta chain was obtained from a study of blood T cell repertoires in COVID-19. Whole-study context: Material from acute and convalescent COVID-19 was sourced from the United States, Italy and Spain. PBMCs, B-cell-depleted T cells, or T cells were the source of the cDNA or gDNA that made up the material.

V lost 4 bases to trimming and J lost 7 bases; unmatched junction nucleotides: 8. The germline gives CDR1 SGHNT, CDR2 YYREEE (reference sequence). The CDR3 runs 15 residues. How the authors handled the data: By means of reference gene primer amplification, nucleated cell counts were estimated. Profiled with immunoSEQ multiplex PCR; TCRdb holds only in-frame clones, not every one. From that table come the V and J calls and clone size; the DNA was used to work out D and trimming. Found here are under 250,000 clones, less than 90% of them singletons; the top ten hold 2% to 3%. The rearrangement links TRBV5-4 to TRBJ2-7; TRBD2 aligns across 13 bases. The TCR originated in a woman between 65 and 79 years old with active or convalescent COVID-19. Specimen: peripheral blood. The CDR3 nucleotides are TGTGCCAGCAGCCAAGGGACTAGCGGGAAGGTGGAGCAGTACTTC. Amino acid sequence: CASSQGTSGKVEQYF.